This T cell receptor beta chain derives from a study of cytomegalovirus exposure and HLA in healthy donors. Healthy bone marrow donors made up the donor group. Germline CDR1 reads SGHRS; CDR2 reads YFSETQ. J lost 1 base, V lost 0 bases, and 3 bases had no gene match. The CDR3 has 15 residues. General study findings and limits: TCR beta chains numbering approximately 150 were designated cytomegalovirus-associated. Highly shared variants forming one cluster were likely a sequencing artifact.

This clone was counted a few times. Its antigen is currently unknown. PCR amplification relied on 60 Vbeta primers (plus 13 Jbeta primers). Source study methods: Later analysis identified some 80 million unique TCR beta chains, approximately 11 million shared. Sequencing used immunoSEQ multiplex PCR; TCRdb keeps in-frame clones, though not all of them. The V and J calls and the clone size are those of that table, but D and trimming were determined from the DNA. The sample yields 99,000 or so clones, roughly 13% seen once. The sequencing sample was made of PBMCs. The rearrangement joins TRBV5-1 to TRBJ2-7, with 8 nucleotides matching TRBD2. The receptor's source is a man aged 40-49 years in good health and CMV-seropositive. CDR3 in DNA: TGCGCCAGCAGCTTGGTGGGCGGGAGGTCCTACGAGCAGTACTTC. Translated, it gives CASSLVGGRSYEQYF.